These 26 T cell receptor beta chains share one sample of origin, sequenced in a study of T cells after yellow fever vaccination. TCRdb used MiXCR to reprocess the 5' RACE reads, holding one entry per CDR3 protein. This table has about 370,000 distinct CDR3 sequences, around 10% appearing once. The sample here was PBMCs, taken on the day of the first yellow fever vaccination. Receptors originate from a man younger than 35 who received the YFV17D yellow fever vaccine.

This clonotype was seen a few times. CDR3 bases: TGCGCCAGCAGCTTGCCCATCATGAACACTGAAGCTTTCTTT. This translates into CASSLPIMNTEAFF. The chain recombines TRBV5-1 with TRBJ1-1; D gene unclear. Trimming pared 1 base from V and 0 bases from J, leaving 7 bases between. Germline assignment: CDR1 SGHRS and CDR2 YFSETQ. The CDR3 runs 14 residues.

This clonotype came up many times. CDR3: CASSRSLAGAHNEQFF. CDR3 DNA sequence: TGCGCCAGCAGCCGATCACTAGCGGGGGCCCACAATGAGCAGTTCTTC. This sequence joins TRBV5-1 and TRBJ2-1; 11 bases are shared with TRBD2. Germline CDR1 reads SGHRS; CDR2 reads YFSETQ. Trimming cost V 4 bases and J 5 bases; bases outside gene matches: 8. There are 16 residues in the CDR3.

This clonotype was counted a few times. The chain couples TRBV4-2 to TRBJ2-7, with 7 bases lining up with TRBD1. CDR1 and CDR2 (germline): LGHNA, YNFKEQ. This CDR3 spans 15 amino acids. The V and J ends lost 0 bases and 2 bases, in that order; junction bases with no gene match: 4. The CDR3 DNA reads TGTGCCAGCAGCCAAGAAAGGCAGGGGGCCTACGAGCAGTACTTC. Protein: CASSQERQGAYEQYF.

The rearrangement uses TRBV4-2 and TRBJ1-4; D gene unclear. The germline V gene encodes CDR1 LGHNA and CDR2 YNFKEQ. V was shortened by 0 bases and J by 3 bases, with 8 bases between the two germline ends. This CDR3 region has 15 residues. CDR3 nucleotides: TGTGCCAGCAGCCAAGATTGGCAGTCTAATGAAAAACTGTTTTTT. Encoded protein: CASSQDWQSNEKLFF.

The rearrangement links TRBV5-1 to TRBJ2-1; D uncertain. The CDR3 is made up of 11 amino acids. V lost 3 bases, J lost 9 bases, and 7 bases lay in between. Germline-derived CDR1 and CDR2 are SGHRS and YFSETQ. CDR3 DNA sequence: TGCGCCAGCAGCTCTGGCCCTGAGCAGTTCTTC. Its protein product is CASSSGPEQFF.

The sample holds a few counts of this clonotype. The chain links TRBV5-6 to TRBJ1-2; D is unresolved. The CDR3 is made up of 14 amino acids. Per germline, CDR1 SGHDT and CDR2 YYEEEE. The V end lost 0 bases, the J end lost 5 bases, and 11 bases lay between the germline ends. The DNA of the CDR3 is TGTGCCAGCAGCTTGGTCCACGGGCAGTATGGCTACACCTTC. This translates into CASSLVHGQYGYTF.

The rearrangement uses TRBV7-6 and TRBJ2-1, with D possibly being TRBD1 or TRBD2 (5 bases each). This CDR3 comprises 16 residues. Germline-derived CDR1 and CDR2 are SGHVS and FNYEAQ. V was trimmed by 5 bases and J by 9 bases, leaving 23 bases between them. CDR3 residues: CASSPEGRSLDGEQFF. The CDR3 DNA reads as TGTGCCAGCAGCCCCGAGGGGCGATCCCTGGATGGTGAGCAGTTCTTC.

This clonotype was counted a few times. V is TRBV6-5 and J is TRBJ2-5; 10 bases match TRBD1. Unmatched junction bases numbered 5, after V lost 0 bases and J lost 4 bases. Germline-derived CDR1 and CDR2 are MNHEY and SVGAGI. The CDR3 covers 16 residues. The DNA of the CDR3 is TGTGCCAGCAGTTACTCGACAGGGGGCTTGGGAGAGACCCAGTACTTC. Its translation is CASSYSTGGLGETQYF.

This clonotype was picked up many times. This chain links TRBV18 with TRBJ2-3, with 12 bases matching TRBD2. The CDR3 contains 16 residues. Germline CDR1 is KGHSH and CDR2 is LQKENI. V dropped 8 bases and J dropped 0; count of bases not matched to a gene: 6. For the CDR3, the DNA is TGTGCCAGCAGTCCACTAGCGGGGGGTAGCACAGATACGCAGTATTTT. Protein product: CASSPLAGGSTDTQYF.

The chain couples TRBV7-9 to TRBJ2-2; TRBD2 matches at 12 bases. Germline V lookup: CDR1 SEHNR, CDR2 FQNEAQ (reference sequence). This CDR3 contains 17 residues. V lost 5 bases, J lost 2 bases, and 6 bases stayed unmatched. This chain's CDR3 is CASSKGLAGPNTGELFF. CDR3 nucleotide sequence: TGTGCCAGCAGCAAAGGACTAGCGGGGCCTAACACCGGGGAGCTGTTTTTT.

The chain joins TRBV18 to TRBJ1-1, with D possibly TRBD1 on 6 matching bases. The CDR3 has 13 residues. CDR1 and CDR2 from the germline V gene are KGHSH and LQKENI. Trimming stripped 9 bases from V and 3 bases from J, with 14 bases between. This CDR3 is CASRSGADTEAFF. In nucleotides, the CDR3 is TGTGCCAGTCGATCAGGGGCGGACACTGAAGCTTTCTTT. The full variable domain, rest sourced from reference TRBV18 and TRBJ1-1, is NAGVMQNPRHLVRRRGQEARLRCSPMKGHSHVYWYRQLPEEGLKFMVYLQKENIIDESGMPKERFSAEFPKEGPSILRIQQVVRGDSAAYFCASRSGADTEAFFGQGTRLTVV.

V usage is TRBV5-5 and J usage is TRBJ2-5, with 8 bases lining up with TRBD1. The CDR3 has 14 residues. Looked up from germline, CDR1 is SGHKS and CDR2 is YYEKEE (reference sequence). With 5 bases clipped from V and 1 base from J, the junction kept 4 bases outside the gene matches. CDR3 loop: CASRPGQVQETQYF. DNA of the CDR3: TGTGCCAGCAGGCCGGGACAGGTCCAAGAGACCCAGTACTTC.

In its sample, this clonotype was seen a few times. The V and J genes are TRBV5-6 and TRBJ1-2; D unclear. Germline V gene sequence: CDR1 SGHDT, CDR2 YYEEEE. V was trimmed by 3 bases and J by 4 bases, leaving 16 bases between them. This CDR3 contains 15 residues. The CDR3: CASSSRWAKLYGYTF. The DNA for the CDR3 is TGTGCCAGCAGCTCGCGATGGGCGAAGCTCTATGGCTACACCTTC.

This clonotype was seen a handful of times. This chain joins TRBV20-1 and TRBJ1-4; D is undetermined. In germline, CDR1 is DFQATT, CDR2 SNEGSKA (reference sequence). Trimming shortened V by 0 bases and J by 0 bases, and 8 bases separated the two germline ends. The CDR3 sequence is 15 residues long. CDR3 loop: CSARDRRSTNEKLFF. The CDR3, as DNA: TGCAGTGCTAGAGATCGAAGGTCAACTAATGAAAAACTGTTTTTT.

The table lists this clonotype with a few counts. This sequence joins TRBV20-1 and TRBJ1-5, with a possible D match to TRBD1 (5 bases). V was shortened by 7 bases and J by 4 bases, with 14 bases between the two germline ends. The CDR3 has 13 amino acids. CDR1 is DFQATT, CDR2 SNEGSKA, per germline (reference sequence). This CDR3 is CSGLTRGNQPQHF. CDR3 DNA sequence: TGCAGTGGTCTCACCCGGGGGAATCAGCCCCAGCATTTT.

This clonotype came up a few times. The V and J genes are TRBV18 and TRBJ2-1, with unresolved D. The CDR3 is 15 residues long. The V gene lost 0 bases and the J gene lost 4 bases, with 10 bases spanning the gap. CDR1 and CDR2 from the germline V gene are KGHSH and LQKENI. The CDR3, as DNA: TGTGCCAGCTCACCACCGGCGAACGGTTACAATGAGCAGTTCTTC. It encodes CASSPPANGYNEQFF.

The chain combines TRBV7-9 with TRBJ2-1; 8 bases align to TRBD1. This CDR3 spans 16 amino acids. Germline V lookup: CDR1 SEHNR, CDR2 FQNEAQ (reference sequence). V was pared by 1 base and J by 6 bases, with 8 bases of the junction left unmatched. The CDR3 is CASSLVRTGYRNEQFF. Here the CDR3 DNA reads TGTGCCAGCAGCTTAGTTCGGACAGGGTACCGCAATGAGCAGTTCTTC.

The chain uses TRBV4-3 and TRBJ2-3; 14 bases line up with TRBD2. V gave up 7 bases and J gave up 2 bases; unmatched junction bases: 11. Germline V lookup: CDR1 LGHNA, CDR2 YSLEER. This CDR3 has 18 amino acids. The CDR3 DNA reads TGCGCCAGCACTCAAGGCCAGGGACTAGCGGGGGACACAGATACGCAGTATTTT. Translation gives CASTQGQGLAGDTDTQYF.

The J gene is TRBJ1-1, the V gene TRBV29-1, with D tentatively TRBD1 (5 bases). V was trimmed by 6 bases and J by 0 bases, leaving 17 bases between them. Germline values: CDR1 SQVTM, CDR2 ANQGSEA. CDR3 size: 15 residues. The CDR3 DNA follows: TGCAGCGTCTCCTCAGGGTGGGGCATGAACACTGAAGCTTTCTTT. Protein product: CSVSSGWGMNTEAFF.

This clonotype was found a few times. The J gene is TRBJ1-2, the V gene TRBV18; D not certain. This CDR3 is 14 amino acids long. V lost 3 bases, J lost 2 bases, and 10 bases lay in between. From germline, CDR1 is KGHSH and CDR2 LQKENI. The DNA for the CDR3 is TGTGCCAGCTCACCCGGGCAGGCCAACTATGGCTACACCTTC. Its translation is CASSPGQANYGYTF.

This clonotype was found a few times. At one end, the junction sequence differs from germline, possibly due to a read error. The genes are TRBV6-5 and TRBJ1-2; 9 bases map to TRBD1. The CDR3 length is 12 residues. Per the germline V gene, CDR1 is MNHEY and CDR2 is SVGAGI. This CDR3 reads CASSPGQGITYF. CDR3 in DNA: TGTGCCAGCAGTCCCGGACAGGGGATAACCTACTTC.

On this clonotype itself: A single base separates this from a much larger clone, so it may be a read error. The chain combines TRBV19 with TRBJ1-5; D is undetermined. Germline V gene lookup returns CDR1 LNHDA and CDR2 SQIVND (reference sequence). This CDR3 comprises 13 residues. CDR3 coding DNA: TGTGCCAGTCGTATAGGAGGTAATCAGCCCCAGCATTTT. It yields the protein CASRIGGNQPQHF.

The table lists this clonotype with many counts. The chain joins TRBV20-1 to TRBJ2-5; D could derive from TRBD1 or TRBD2 (6 bases each). The V and J ends lost 5 bases and 2 bases respectively, with 18 bases between them. This CDR3 has 15 amino acids. CDR1 and CDR2 from the germline V gene are DFQATT and SNEGSKA (reference sequence). CDR3 protein: CSAPKGGLAQETQYF. The CDR3 region has the DNA TGCAGTGCTCCTAAGGGGGGACTTGCACAAGAGACCCAGTACTTC.

The sample holds one count of this clonotype. The chain joins TRBV7-2 to TRBJ2-7; a possible D gene is TRBD1 (6 bases). This CDR3 contains 12 residues. V dropped 4 bases and J dropped 9 bases, with 13 bases sitting between them. In germline, CDR1 is SGHTA, CDR2 FQGNSA. The CDR3 loop is CASSYDRPWQYF. CDR3 nucleotide sequence: TGTGCCAGCAGCTACGACAGGCCCTGGCAGTACTTC.

The sample holds a few counts of this clonotype. J is TRBJ2-5 and V is TRBV4-1; D may be TRBD1 (8 bases). Germline V CDR1 and CDR2: MGHRA, YSYEKL. Trimming took 2 bases from V and 5 from J, leaving 18 bases between them. This CDR3 is built from 16 residues. The chain's CDR3 is CASSQQQGGVAETQYF. CDR3 sequence (DNA): TGCGCCAGCAGCCAACAACAGGGGGGGGTTGCGGAGACCCAGTACTTC.

This chain uses TRBV29-1 with TRBJ1-1; 11 bases align to TRBD1. The CDR3 sequence is 14 residues long. V was clipped by 6 bases and J by 2 bases; unmatched bases: 5. Germline CDR1 SQVTM, CDR2 ANQGSEA. The CDR3 sequence: CSVRTGGVNTEAFF. The DNA for the CDR3 is TGCAGCGTCAGGACAGGGGGCGTTAACACTGAAGCTTTCTTT.